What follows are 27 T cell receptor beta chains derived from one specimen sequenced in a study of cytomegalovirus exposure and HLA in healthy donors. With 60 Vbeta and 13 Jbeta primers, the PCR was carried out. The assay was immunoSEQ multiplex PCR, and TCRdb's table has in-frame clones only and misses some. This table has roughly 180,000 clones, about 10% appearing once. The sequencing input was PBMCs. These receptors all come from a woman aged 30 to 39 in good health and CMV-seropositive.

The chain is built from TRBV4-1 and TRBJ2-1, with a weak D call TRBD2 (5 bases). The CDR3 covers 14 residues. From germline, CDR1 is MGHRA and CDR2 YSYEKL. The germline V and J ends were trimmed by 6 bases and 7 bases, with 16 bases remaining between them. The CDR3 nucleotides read TGCGCCAGCAGGATGAGGGCATCAATAAATGAGCAGTTCTTC. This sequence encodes CASRMRASINEQFF.

In DNA form, the CDR3 reads TGCGCCAGCAGCTTGTTACAGGGGGGTGGCTACACCTTC. Encoded protein: CASSLLQGGGYTF. The chain employs TRBV5-1 and TRBJ1-2; TRBD1 matches at 8 bases. Germline CDR1 is SGHRS and CDR2 is YFSETQ. V was pared by 1 base and J by 7 bases, with 3 bases of the junction left unmatched. The CDR3 runs to 13 residues.

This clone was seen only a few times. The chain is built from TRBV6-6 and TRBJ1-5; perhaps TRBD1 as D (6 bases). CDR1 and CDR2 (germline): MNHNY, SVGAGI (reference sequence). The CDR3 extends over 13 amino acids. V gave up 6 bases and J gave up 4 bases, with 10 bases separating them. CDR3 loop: CASSLQGNQPQHF. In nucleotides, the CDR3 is TGTGCCAGCAGCCTTCAGGGGAATCAGCCCCAGCATTTT.

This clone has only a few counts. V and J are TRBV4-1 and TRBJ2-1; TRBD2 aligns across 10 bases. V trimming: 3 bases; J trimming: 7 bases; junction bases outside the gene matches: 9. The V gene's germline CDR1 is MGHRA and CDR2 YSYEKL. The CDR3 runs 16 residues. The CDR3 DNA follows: TGCGCCAGCAGCCAGCTAGCGGGAGTGGGAAGGAATGAGCAGTTCTTC. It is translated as CASSQLAGVGRNEQFF.

The CDR3 nucleotides are TGCGCCAGCAGCCAAGGGGTTGATAGGAGGGCGCAGTTCTTC. Amino acid sequence: CASSQGVDRRAQFF. The J gene is TRBJ2-1, the V gene TRBV4-1; D might be TRBD2 (6 bases). The CDR3 extends over 14 amino acids. The V gene's germline CDR1 is MGHRA and CDR2 YSYEKL. V lost 1 base to trimming and J lost 12 bases, with 16 bases between them.

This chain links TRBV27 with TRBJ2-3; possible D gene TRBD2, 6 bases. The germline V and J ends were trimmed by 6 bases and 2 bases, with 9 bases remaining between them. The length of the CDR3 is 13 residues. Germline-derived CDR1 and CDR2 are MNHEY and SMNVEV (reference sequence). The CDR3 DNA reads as TGTGCCAGCAGACTACTAGCCACAGATACGCAGTATTTT. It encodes CASRLLATDTQYF.

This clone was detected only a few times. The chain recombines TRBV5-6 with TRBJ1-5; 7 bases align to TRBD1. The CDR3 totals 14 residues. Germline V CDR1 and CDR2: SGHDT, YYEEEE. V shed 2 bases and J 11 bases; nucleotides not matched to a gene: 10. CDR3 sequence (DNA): TGTGCCAGCAGCTTCTACAGGGGCGCACGGACCCAGCATTTT. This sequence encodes CASSFYRGARTQHF.

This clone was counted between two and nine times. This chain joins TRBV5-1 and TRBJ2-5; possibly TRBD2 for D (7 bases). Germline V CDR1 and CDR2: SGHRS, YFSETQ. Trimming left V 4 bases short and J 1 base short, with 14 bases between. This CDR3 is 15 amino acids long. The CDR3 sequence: CASSRRGGVQETQYF. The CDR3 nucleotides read TGCGCCAGCAGCCGTCGAGGGGGGGTCCAAGAGACCCAGTACTTC. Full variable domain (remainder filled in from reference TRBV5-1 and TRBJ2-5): KAGVTQTPRYLIKTRGQQVTLSCSPISGHRSVSWYQQTPGQGLQFLFEYFSETQRNKGNFPGRFSGRQFSNSRSEMNVSTLELGDSALYLCASSRRGGVQETQYFGPGTRLLVL.

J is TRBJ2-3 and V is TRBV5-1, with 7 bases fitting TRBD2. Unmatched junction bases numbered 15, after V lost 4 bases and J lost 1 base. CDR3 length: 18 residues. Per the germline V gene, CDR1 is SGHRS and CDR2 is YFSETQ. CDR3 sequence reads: CASSLRRAGVGGTDTQYF. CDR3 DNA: TGCGCCAGCAGCCTCCGGAGGGCGGGAGTGGGGGGCACAGATACGCAGTATTTT. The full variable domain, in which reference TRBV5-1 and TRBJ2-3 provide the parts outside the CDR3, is KAGVTQTPRYLIKTRGQQVTLSCSPISGHRSVSWYQQTPGQGLQFLFEYFSETQRNKGNFPGRFSGRQFSNSRSEMNVSTLELGDSALYLCASSLRRAGVGGTDTQYFGPGTRLTVL.

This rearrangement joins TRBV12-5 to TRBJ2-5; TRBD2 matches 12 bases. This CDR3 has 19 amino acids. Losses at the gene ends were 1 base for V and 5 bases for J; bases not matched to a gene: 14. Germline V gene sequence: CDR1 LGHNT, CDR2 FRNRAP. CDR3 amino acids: CASGLAYLTSGSKAETQYF. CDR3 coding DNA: TGTGCTAGTGGTTTGGCATACCTGACTAGCGGGAGTAAGGCGGAGACCCAGTACTTC.

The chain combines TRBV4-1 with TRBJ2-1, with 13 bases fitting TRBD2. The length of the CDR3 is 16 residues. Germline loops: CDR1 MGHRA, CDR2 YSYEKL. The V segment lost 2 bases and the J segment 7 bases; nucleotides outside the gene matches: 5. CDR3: CASSQRTSGRRNEQFF. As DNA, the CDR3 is TGCGCCAGCAGCCAACGGACTAGCGGGAGACGGAATGAGCAGTTCTTC.

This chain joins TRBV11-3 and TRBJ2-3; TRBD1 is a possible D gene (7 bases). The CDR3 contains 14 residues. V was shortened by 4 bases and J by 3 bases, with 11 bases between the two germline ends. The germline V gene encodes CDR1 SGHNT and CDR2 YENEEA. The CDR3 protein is CASSWRGRTDTQYF. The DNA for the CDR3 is TGTGCCAGCAGCTGGAGGGGGCGAACAGATACGCAGTATTTT.

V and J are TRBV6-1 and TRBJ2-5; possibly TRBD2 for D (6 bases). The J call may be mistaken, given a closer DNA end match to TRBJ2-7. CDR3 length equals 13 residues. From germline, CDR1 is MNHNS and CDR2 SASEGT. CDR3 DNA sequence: TGTGCCAGCAGTGAAAGAGGACTATACGAGCAGTACTTC. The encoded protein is CASSERGLYEQYF.

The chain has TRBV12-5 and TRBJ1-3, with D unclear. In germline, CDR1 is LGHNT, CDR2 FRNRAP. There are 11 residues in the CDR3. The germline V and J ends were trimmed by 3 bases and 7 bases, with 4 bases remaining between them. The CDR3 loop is CASGFLNTIYF. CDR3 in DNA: TGTGCTAGTGGTTTCCTCAACACCATATATTTT.

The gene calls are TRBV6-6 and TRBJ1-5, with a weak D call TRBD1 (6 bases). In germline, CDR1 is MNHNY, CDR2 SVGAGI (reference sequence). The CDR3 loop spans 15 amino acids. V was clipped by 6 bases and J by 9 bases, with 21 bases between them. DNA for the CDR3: TGTGCCAGCAGCAAAGGGGACACACAGATATCGCCCCAGCATTTT. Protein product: CASSKGDTQISPQHF.

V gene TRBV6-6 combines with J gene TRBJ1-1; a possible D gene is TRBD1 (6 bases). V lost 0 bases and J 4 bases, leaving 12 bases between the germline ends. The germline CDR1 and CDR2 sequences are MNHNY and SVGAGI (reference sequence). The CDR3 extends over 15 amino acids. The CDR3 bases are TGTGCCAGCAGTTACTCGGCAGGGGTAGCCACTGAAGCTTTCTTT. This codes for CASSYSAGVATEAFF.

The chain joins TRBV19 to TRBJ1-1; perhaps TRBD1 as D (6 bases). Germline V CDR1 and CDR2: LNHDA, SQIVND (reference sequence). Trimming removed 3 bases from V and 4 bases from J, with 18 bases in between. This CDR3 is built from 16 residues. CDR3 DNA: TGTGCCAGTAGTATGTATCACAGGGATGTTGTCACTGAAGCTTTCTTT. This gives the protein CASSMYHRDVVTEAFF.

As DNA, the CDR3 is TGTGCCTGGAGTGTACCACGAAGGGGCGAGCAGTACTTC. This sequence encodes CAWSVPRRGEQYF. The rearrangement links TRBV30 to TRBJ2-7; TRBD1 might be the D (5 bases). Trimming took off 0 bases at V and 6 bases at J, with 12 bases between the two ends. Germline-derived CDR1 and CDR2 are GTSNPN and SVGIG (reference sequence). The CDR3 covers 13 residues. The full variable domain, with the rest looked up from reference TRBV30 and TRBJ2-7, is SQTIHQWPATLVQPVGSPLSLECTVEGTSNPNLYWYRQAAGRGLQLLFYSVGIGQISSEVPQNLSASRPQDRQFILSSKKLLLSDSGFYLCAWSVPRRGEQYFGPGTRLTVT.

The CDR3 DNA reads TGTGCCAGCATACGGAGCGGGAGCTTTGGCAATGAGCAGTTCTTC. Its translation is CASIRSGSFGNEQFF. The rearrangement links TRBV2 to TRBJ2-1; 8 nucleotides align to TRBD2. Germline lookup yields CDR1 SNHLY and CDR2 FYNNEI. This CDR3 is built from 15 residues. J was trimmed by 6 bases and V by 7 bases; bases with no gene match: 11.

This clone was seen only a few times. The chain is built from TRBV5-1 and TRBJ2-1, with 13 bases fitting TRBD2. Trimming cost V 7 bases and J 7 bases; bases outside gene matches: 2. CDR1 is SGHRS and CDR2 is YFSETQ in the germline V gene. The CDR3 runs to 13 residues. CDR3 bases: TGCGCCAGCGGGACTAGCGGGATAAATGAGCAGTTCTTC. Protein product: CASGTSGINEQFF.

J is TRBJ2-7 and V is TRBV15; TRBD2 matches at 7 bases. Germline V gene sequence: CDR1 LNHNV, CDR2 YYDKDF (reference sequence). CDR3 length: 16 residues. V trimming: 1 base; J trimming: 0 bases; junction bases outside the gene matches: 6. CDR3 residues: CATSRGVAGDSYEQYF. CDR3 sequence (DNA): TGTGCCACCAGCAGAGGGGTGGCGGGAGACTCCTACGAGCAGTACTTC.

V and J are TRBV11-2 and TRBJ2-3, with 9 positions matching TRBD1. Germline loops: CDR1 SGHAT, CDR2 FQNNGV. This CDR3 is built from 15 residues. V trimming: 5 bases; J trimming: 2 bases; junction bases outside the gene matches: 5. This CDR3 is CASSPWDRDTDTQYF. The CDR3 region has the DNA TGTGCCAGCAGCCCTTGGGACAGGGACACAGATACGCAGTATTTT.

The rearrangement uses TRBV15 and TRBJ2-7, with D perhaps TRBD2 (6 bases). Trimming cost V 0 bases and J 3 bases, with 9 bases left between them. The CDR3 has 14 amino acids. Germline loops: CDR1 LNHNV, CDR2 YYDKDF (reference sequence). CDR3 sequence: CATSRDGGGYEQYF. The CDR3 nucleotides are TGTGCCACCAGCAGAGATGGGGGAGGCTACGAGCAGTACTTC.

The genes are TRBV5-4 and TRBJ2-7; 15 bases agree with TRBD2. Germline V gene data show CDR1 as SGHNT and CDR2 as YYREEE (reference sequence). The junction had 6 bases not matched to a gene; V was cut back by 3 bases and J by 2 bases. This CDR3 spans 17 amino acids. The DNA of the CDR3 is TGTGCCAGCAGCTCCGGACTAGCGGGAGGGCCAACCTACGAGCAGTACTTC. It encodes CASSSGLAGGPTYEQYF.

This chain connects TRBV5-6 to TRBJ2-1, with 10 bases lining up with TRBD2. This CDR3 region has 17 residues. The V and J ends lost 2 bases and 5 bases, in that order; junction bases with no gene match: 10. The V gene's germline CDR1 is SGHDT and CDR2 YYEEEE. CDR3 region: CASSFRSGTSANNEQFF. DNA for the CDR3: TGTGCCAGCAGCTTCCGCTCCGGGACTAGCGCCAACAATGAGCAGTTCTTC.

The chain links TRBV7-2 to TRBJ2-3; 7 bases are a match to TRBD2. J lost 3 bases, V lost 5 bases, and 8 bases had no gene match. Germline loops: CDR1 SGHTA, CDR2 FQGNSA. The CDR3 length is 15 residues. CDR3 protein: CASSSPSGVTDTQYF. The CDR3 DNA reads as TGTGCCAGCAGCAGCCCTAGCGGTGTGACAGATACGCAGTATTTT.

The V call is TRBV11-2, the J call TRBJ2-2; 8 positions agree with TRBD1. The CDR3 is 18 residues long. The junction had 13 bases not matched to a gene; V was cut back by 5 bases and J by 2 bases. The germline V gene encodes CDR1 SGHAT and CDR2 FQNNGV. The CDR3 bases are TGTGCCAGCAGCCTTGGACAGGGCTATGCCGATAACACCGGGGAGCTGTTTTTT. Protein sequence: CASSLGQGYADNTGELFF.